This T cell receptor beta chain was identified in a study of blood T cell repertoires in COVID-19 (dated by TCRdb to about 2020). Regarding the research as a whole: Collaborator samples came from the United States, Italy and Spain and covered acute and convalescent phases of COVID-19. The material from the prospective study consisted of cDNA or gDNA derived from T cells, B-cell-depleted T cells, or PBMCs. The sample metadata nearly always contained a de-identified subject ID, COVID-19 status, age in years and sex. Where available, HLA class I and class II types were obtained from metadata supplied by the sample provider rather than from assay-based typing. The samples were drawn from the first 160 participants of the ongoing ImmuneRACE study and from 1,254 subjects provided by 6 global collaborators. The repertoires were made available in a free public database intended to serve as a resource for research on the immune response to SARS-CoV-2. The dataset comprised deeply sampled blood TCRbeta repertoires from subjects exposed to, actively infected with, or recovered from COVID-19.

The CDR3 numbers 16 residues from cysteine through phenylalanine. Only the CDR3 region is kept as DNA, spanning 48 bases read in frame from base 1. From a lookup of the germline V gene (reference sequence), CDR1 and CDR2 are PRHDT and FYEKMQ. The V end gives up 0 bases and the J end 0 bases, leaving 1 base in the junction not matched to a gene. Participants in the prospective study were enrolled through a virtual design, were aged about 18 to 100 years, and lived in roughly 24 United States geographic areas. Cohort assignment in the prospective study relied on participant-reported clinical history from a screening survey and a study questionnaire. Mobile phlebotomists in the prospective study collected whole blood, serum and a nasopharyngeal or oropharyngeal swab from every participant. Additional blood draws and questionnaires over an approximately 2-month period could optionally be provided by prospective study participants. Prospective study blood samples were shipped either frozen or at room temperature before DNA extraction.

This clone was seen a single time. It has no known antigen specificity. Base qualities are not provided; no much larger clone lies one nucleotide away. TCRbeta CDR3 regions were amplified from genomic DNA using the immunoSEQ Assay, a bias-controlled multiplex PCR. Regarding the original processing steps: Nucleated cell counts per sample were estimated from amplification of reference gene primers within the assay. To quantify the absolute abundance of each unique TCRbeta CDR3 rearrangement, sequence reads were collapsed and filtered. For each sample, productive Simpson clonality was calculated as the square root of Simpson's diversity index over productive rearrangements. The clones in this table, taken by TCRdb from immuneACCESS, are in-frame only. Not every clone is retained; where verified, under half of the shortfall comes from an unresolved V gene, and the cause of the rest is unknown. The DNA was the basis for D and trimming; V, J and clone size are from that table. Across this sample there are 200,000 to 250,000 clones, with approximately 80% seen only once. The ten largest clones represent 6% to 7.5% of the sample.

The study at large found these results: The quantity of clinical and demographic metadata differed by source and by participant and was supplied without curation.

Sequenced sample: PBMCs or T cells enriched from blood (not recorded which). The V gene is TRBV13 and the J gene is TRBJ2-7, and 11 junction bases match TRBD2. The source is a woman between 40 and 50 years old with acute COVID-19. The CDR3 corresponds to CASSLGGTSGSYEQYF. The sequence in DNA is TGTGCCAGCAGCTTAGGGGGGACTAGCGGCTCCTACGAGCAGTACTTC. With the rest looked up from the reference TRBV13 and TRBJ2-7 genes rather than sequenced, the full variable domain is AAGVIQSPRHLIKEKRETATLKCYPIPRHDTVYWYQQGPGQDPQFLISFYEKMQSDKGSIPDRFSAQQFSDYHSELNMSSLELGDSALYFCASSLGGTSGSYEQYFGPGTRLTVT.